These 13 T cell receptor beta chains came from one sample sequenced in a study of T cell responses to AZD1222 COVID-19 vaccine. Here immunoSEQ multiplex PCR was the method, and the copy in TCRdb shows in-frame clones only, minus some. The table has some 130,000 clones, more than 75% seen once. The sample was peripheral blood, taken on day 0 of AZD1222 vaccination. The receptors were gathered from an adult in good health.

The chain is built from TRBV2 and TRBJ2-3, with unresolved D. V was trimmed by 4 bases and J by 5 bases, leaving 4 bases between them. Germline V gene lookup returns CDR1 SNHLY and CDR2 FYNNEI. The CDR3 is 11 residues long. CDR3 bases: TGTGCCAGCAGTGTTGGAGATACGCAGTATTTT. Translating gives CASSVGDTQYF.

V is TRBV6-4 and J is TRBJ1-1; no clear D gene. V was trimmed by 3 bases and J by 1 base, leaving 6 bases between them. CDR1 and CDR2 (germline): MRHNA, SNTAGT. This CDR3 contains 13 residues. This CDR3 reads CASSEEPNTEAFF. Here the CDR3 DNA reads TGTGCCAGCAGTGAGGAGCCGAACACTGAAGCTTTCTTT.

This chain uses TRBV6-2 or TRBV6-3 with TRBJ1-5; the D gene is possibly TRBD1 (6 bases). The CDR3 has 14 amino acids. Germline V gene data show CDR1 as MNHEY and CDR2 as SVGEGT. V lost 2 bases, J lost 3 bases, and 8 bases lay in between. The CDR3 nucleotides read TGTGCCAGCAGTTACAACAGGGCCAATCAGCCCCAGCATTTT. It codes for CASSYNRANQPQHF.

V usage is TRBV29-1 and J usage is TRBJ2-7, with D hard to call. The CDR3 has 12 residues. Trimming removed 6 bases from V and 2 bases from J, with 11 bases in between. From germline, CDR1 is SQVTM and CDR2 ANQGSEA. CDR3 sequence reads: CSVHSETYEQYF. CDR3 nucleotide sequence: TGCAGCGTCCACAGCGAAACCTACGAGCAGTACTTC.

This chain links TRBV15 with TRBJ2-1; tentatively, D is TRBD2 (5 bases). Per the germline V gene, CDR1 is LNHNV and CDR2 is YYDKDF (reference sequence). This CDR3 has 16 residues. V lost 4 bases, J lost 0 bases, and 13 bases lay in between. DNA of the CDR3: TGTGCCACCAGCACTTTCGCGGGTAGCTCCTACAATGAGCAGTTCTTC. Translated, it gives CATSTFAGSSYNEQFF.

CDR3 coding DNA: TGTGCCAGCAGTTCCCAGGGGGCAGATACGCAGTATTTT. Translating gives CASSSQGADTQYF. J is TRBJ2-3 and V is TRBV28, with 7 positions matching TRBD1. The CDR3 spans 13 residues. The germline V gene encodes CDR1 MDHEN and CDR2 SYDVKM. J lost 4 bases, V lost 4 bases, and 2 bases had no gene match.

The chain couples TRBV7-9 to TRBJ1-1; weak D call: TRBD1 (5 bases). Germline CDR1 is SEHNR and CDR2 is FQNEAQ (reference sequence). Trimming stripped 4 bases from V and 5 bases from J, with 14 bases between. There are 14 residues in the CDR3. CDR3 protein: CASSSPLGGTEAFF. DNA of the CDR3: TGTGCCAGCAGCTCGCCTCTGGGGGGTACTGAAGCTTTCTTT.

The chain links TRBV9 to TRBJ2-1; the D gene is possibly TRBD1 (6 bases). Trimming took 0 bases from V and 6 from J, leaving 10 bases between them. Looked up from germline, CDR1 is SGDLS and CDR2 is YYNGEE. CDR3 size: 14 residues. The CDR3 bases are TGTGCCAGCAGCGTAGAGGTCAGGGGCAATGAGCAGTTCTTC. It specifies CASSVEVRGNEQFF. The full variable domain, rest sourced from reference TRBV9 and TRBJ2-1, is DSGVTQTPKHLITATGQRVTLRCSPRSGDLSVYWYQQSLDQGLQFLIQYYNGEERAKGNILERFSAQQFPDLHSELNLSSLELGDSALYFCASSVEVRGNEQFFGPGTRLTVL.

The gene calls are TRBV15 and TRBJ1-1; no firm D call. CDR1 and CDR2 (germline): LNHNV, YYDKDF (reference sequence). V lost 0 bases, J lost 5 bases, and 10 bases lay in between. This CDR3 comprises 14 residues. CDR3 loop: CATSREVLGTEAFF. The CDR3 nucleotides read TGTGCCACCAGCAGAGAAGTCCTGGGTACTGAAGCTTTCTTT.

The chain couples TRBV4-3 to TRBJ2-3; D gene uncertain. Germline lookup yields CDR1 LGHNA and CDR2 YSLEER. There are 17 residues in the CDR3. With 5 bases removed from V and 2 bases from J, the gap between germline ends came to 20 bases. The chain's CDR3 is CASSFNLVTIITDTQYF. CDR3 coding DNA: TGCGCCAGCAGCTTTAACCTCGTGACAATAATCACAGATACGCAGTATTTT.

The chain couples TRBV9 to TRBJ1-1, with 8 bases identical to TRBD1. V trimming: 4 bases; J trimming: 6 bases; junction bases outside the gene matches: 8. The CDR3 extends over 14 amino acids. From germline, CDR1 is SGDLS and CDR2 YYNGEE. The CDR3 loop is CASSPRDRSPEAFF. Here the CDR3 DNA reads TGTGCCAGCAGCCCTCGGGACAGGTCCCCTGAAGCTTTCTTT.

The chain combines TRBV5-1 with TRBJ2-3; D gene ambiguous. V was pared by 3 bases and J by 2 bases, with 7 bases between. This CDR3 is built from 13 residues. From germline, CDR1 is SGHRS and CDR2 YFSETQ. The CDR3 sequence is CASSSSNTDTQYF. Here the CDR3 DNA reads TGCGCCAGCAGCTCCTCCAACACAGATACGCAGTATTTT.

CDR3 DNA sequence: TGTGCCAGCAGCACCGGACAGGGGAATCAGCCCCAGCATTTT. It yields the protein CASSTGQGNQPQHF. The V and J genes are TRBV3-1 (or the pseudogene TRBV3-2) and TRBJ1-5, with 9 bases identical to TRBD1. This CDR3 comprises 14 residues. The germline V gene has CDR1 LGHDT and CDR2 YNNKEL (reference sequence). Unmatched junction bases numbered 3, after V lost 5 bases and J lost 4 bases.